These 18 T cell receptor beta chains share one sample of origin, sequenced in a study of CD8+CD57+ T cells in acquired aplastic anemia. Individuals selected for sequencing had exhibited CD8+CD57+ cell expansion on flow cytometry. TCR beta VDJ and CDR3 profiles were obtained from a genomic DNA template. MiXCR, applied by TCRdb to the reads, yields one record per CDR3 protein. The data contain hundreds of thousands of distinct CDR3 sequences, roughly 50% of them singletons. Sequenced: sorted CD4+, CD8+, or CD8+CD57+ T cells (not recorded which) from PBMCs. Receptors originate from a human donor with aplastic anemia.

V usage is TRBV7-3 and J usage is TRBJ2-7, with 8 positions matching TRBD2. V gave up 5 bases and J gave up 0 bases; unmatched junction bases: 6. CDR1 is SGHTA, CDR2 FQGTGA, per germline. The CDR3 is made up of 15 amino acids. The CDR3 DNA reads as TGTGCCAGCAGCCTACTAGCGGAGAGCTCCTACGAGCAGTACTTC. This codes for CASSLLAESSYEQYF.

The CDR3 spells CASSRNWVPFF. The CDR3 DNA follows: TGTGCCAGCAGCCGAAACTGGGTACCTTTCTTT. This rearrangement joins TRBV14 to TRBJ1-1; D gene uncertain. Trimming stripped 4 bases from V and 12 bases from J, with 12 bases between. The CDR3 loop spans 11 amino acids. Looked up from germline, CDR1 is SGHDN and CDR2 is FVKESK.

This clonotype was detected many times. This chain joins TRBV10-3 and TRBJ2-2; D remains ambiguous. V was cut by 7 bases and J by 5 bases, with 5 bases left in between. There are 11 residues in the CDR3. Germline V gene sequence: CDR1 ENHRY, CDR2 SYGVKD. The CDR3 sequence is CAITATGELFF. Written as DNA, the CDR3 is TGTGCCATCACCGCAACCGGGGAGCTGTTTTTT.

The sample holds a few counts of this clonotype. The V call is TRBV5-1, the J call TRBJ2-2; 10 nucleotides agree with TRBD2. The J segment lost 5 bases and the V segment lost 0 bases, leaving 4 bases of the junction unmatched. This CDR3 comprises 16 residues. Looked up from germline, CDR1 is SGHRS and CDR2 is YFSETQ. In DNA, the CDR3 is TGCGCCAGCAGCTTGGGTCCTAGCGGGGGTACCGGGGAGCTGTTTTTT. Amino acids: CASSLGPSGGTGELFF.

The table lists this clonotype with a few counts. The J gene is TRBJ2-7, the V gene TRBV9, with D possibly matching TRBD2 (5 bases). This CDR3 region has 13 residues. Germline loops: CDR1 SGDLS, CDR2 YYNGEE. V was shortened by 4 bases and J by 6 bases, with 14 bases between the two germline ends. This CDR3 is CASSPRVLGEQYF. The CDR3 DNA is TGTGCCAGCAGCCCGAGGGTCTTGGGCGAGCAGTACTTC.

Ten or more counts support this clonotype. This chain links TRBV24-1 with TRBJ2-3; D may be TRBD2 (7 bases). CDR1 is KGHDR and CDR2 is SFDVKD in the germline V gene. Trimming removed 1 base from V and 1 base from J, with 11 bases in between. This CDR3 contains 16 residues. CDR3 DNA sequence: TGTGCCACCAGTGATTTACCGGGGGGCGGCACAGATACGCAGTATTTT. It translates to CATSDLPGGGTDTQYF.

The chain combines TRBV24-1 with TRBJ1-2; tentatively, D is TRBD1 (6 bases). Germline loops: CDR1 KGHDR, CDR2 SFDVKD. V gave up 2 bases and J gave up 4 bases, with 10 bases separating them. The CDR3 is 14 amino acids. The CDR3 DNA sequence: TGTGCCACCAGTGATTCACAGGGAGGCTATGGCTACACCTTC. Translating it yields CATSDSQGGYGYTF.

This clonotype showed up just once. Sequence at one end of the junction differs from germline and may be a read error. The chain has TRBV5-1 and TRBJ2-5, with D hard to call. This CDR3 contains 13 residues. Germline loops: CDR1 SGHRS, CDR2 YFSETQ. DNA for the CDR3: TGTGCCAGCAGCCAAGTGGGACAAGAGACCCAGTACTTC. This sequence encodes CASSQVGQETQYF.

J is TRBJ2-5 and V is TRBV2, with D possibly matching TRBD2 (6 bases). Germline CDR1 SNHLY, CDR2 FYNNEI. The CDR3 totals 17 residues. Trimming took off 8 bases at V and 5 bases at J, with 27 bases between the two ends. CDR3 residues: CASSPPLTVSGAETQYF. The DNA for the CDR3 is TGTGCCAGCTCACCACCCCTAACCGTTAGCGGCGCCGAGACCCAGTACTTC.

With respect to this clonotype: An end of the junction differs from the germline gene, which may be a read error. The chain has TRBV20-1 and TRBJ2-7; D possibly corresponds to TRBD2 (5 bases). This CDR3 has 14 amino acids. Per the germline V gene, CDR1 is DFQATT and CDR2 is SNEGSKA (reference sequence). The CDR3 is CSAPRHGVSGELYF. The CDR3 DNA sequence: TGCAGTGCTCCTAGACACGGCGTCTCCGGGGAGCTGTACTTC.

This clonotype was observed a single time. V gene TRBV24-1 combines with J gene TRBJ1-3; TRBD1 might be the D (5 bases). The CDR3 is 15 amino acids. With 3 bases removed from V and 0 bases from J, the gap between germline ends came to 8 bases. CDR1 and CDR2 from the germline V gene are KGHDR and SFDVKD. CDR3 region: CATSDGTVSGNTIYF. CDR3 bases: TGTGCCACCAGTGATGGGACGGTCTCTGGAAACACCATATATTTT.

This clonotype was seen many times. V and J are TRBV19 and TRBJ1-4; no clear D gene. V lost 6 bases and J 5 bases, leaving 19 bases between the germline ends. Germline CDR1 is LNHDA and CDR2 is SQIVND (reference sequence). This CDR3 contains 16 residues. The DNA of the CDR3 is TGTGCCAGTAGATTCGCATCATCTTCACCGAATGAAAAACTGTTTTTT. This codes for CASRFASSSPNEKLFF.

This clonotype was seen only once. This may arise from a read error, as a much more abundant clone is one base away. The chain has TRBV7-9 and TRBJ2-2, with D perhaps TRBD2 (5 bases). The CDR3 runs to 15 residues. Germline V gene sequence: CDR1 SEHNR, CDR2 FQNEAQ (reference sequence). DNA for the CDR3: TGTGCCAGTAGTATAACTCGGTTTAACACCGGGGAGCCGTTTTTT. It codes for CASSITRFNTGEPFF.

This chain uses TRBV7-9 with TRBJ1-2; D remains ambiguous. Germline V gives CDR1 SEHNR, CDR2 FQNEAQ (reference sequence). This CDR3 has 13 residues. V lost 5 bases, J lost 8 bases, and 15 bases lay in between. CDR3 DNA sequence: TGTGCCAGCAGCCGGAGGGATTATCGCGGCTACACCTTC. Protein: CASSRRDYRGYTF.

The chain recombines TRBV20-1 with TRBJ2-3, with TRBD1 matching 9 bases. The CDR3 has 18 residues. Losses at the gene ends were 5 bases for V and 0 bases for J; bases not matched to a gene: 15. Germline V gene data show CDR1 as DFQATT and CDR2 as SNEGSKA (reference sequence). The CDR3 sequence is CSAQSTSSDRGSTDTQYF. The DNA of the CDR3 is TGCAGTGCTCAATCGACCTCCTCGGACAGGGGAAGCACAGATACGCAGTATTTT.

This clonotype was recorded only once. A much larger clone is a single base away; this may be a read error. This sequence joins TRBV6-1 and TRBJ2-2, with a tentative D call TRBD2 (6 bases). This CDR3 region has 14 residues. Germline V CDR1 and CDR2: MNHNS, SASEGT. The CDR3 here is CATILGGRGGELLF. The CDR3 bases are TGTGCCACCATCTTGGGGGGACGGGGCGGGGAGCTGCTTTTT.

In DNA form, the CDR3 reads TGTGCCAGCAGGGGACAGGGTTTTATGAACACTGAAGCTTTCTTT. Translation: CASRGQGFMNTEAFF. The rearrangement uses TRBV2 and TRBJ1-1; 9 bases fit TRBD1. J was trimmed by 0 bases and V by 6 bases; bases with no gene match: 5. The CDR3 extends over 15 amino acids. From germline, CDR1 is SNHLY and CDR2 FYNNEI.

The chain employs TRBV7-8 and TRBJ2-5; D remains ambiguous. The last part of the DNA fits TRBJ2-1 better; the J call may be wrong. CDR3 length: 13 amino acids. From germline, CDR1 is SGHVS and CDR2 FQNEAQ. The CDR3 protein is CASSFSRNNEQFF. CDR3 coding DNA: TGTGCCAGCAGCTTTTCCAGGAACAATGAGCAGTTCTTC.